This T cell receptor (beta chain) derives from a study of T cell repertoires in aging, cancer and after chemotherapy. Study at large: Healthy donor repertoires were recorded over several months to years and showed clear clonal overlap. About 8.8 million TCR reads were in the whole dataset.

Multiplex touch-down PCR with TRB-A/B primers amplified rearranged V-D-J TRB sequences. TCRdb redid the calling of the multiplex PCR reads with MiXCR, one entry per CDR3 protein. The sample records 9,500 to 11,000 distinct CDR3 sequences, approximately 26% being singletons. Whole-study findings and limits: Median generation probability rose over the chemotherapy interval in each cancer cohort, suggesting rebound thymic output.

This clonotype has just a few counts. Its antigen is undetermined. The template was genomic DNA from peripheral blood, not RNA. This clonotype originated in a human donor in good health. Sequencing was carried out using blood.

CDR3 loop: CASSLSWKDTQYF. For the CDR3, the DNA is TGCGCCAGCAGCTTATCGTGGAAAGATACGCAGTATTTT. The chain has TRBV5-1 and TRBJ2-3; no clear D. The germline CDR1 and CDR2 sequences are SGHRS and YFSETQ. The CDR3 spans 13 residues. V was clipped by 2 bases and J by 5 bases, with 9 bases between them.